Detailed here is one TCR beta chain. The antigen remains unidentified. Sequencing was performed with immunoSEQ multiplex PCR; in TCRdb, only in-frame clones are kept and a portion is missing. The repertoire holds 30,000 or so clones, with nearly 85% as singletons. The data are from a study of OX40 agonist ivuxolimab in advanced cancers. Germline V gene data show CDR1 as MNHNS and CDR2 as SASEGT. V lost 8 bases and J 5 bases, leaving 6 bases between the germline ends. The CDR3 runs to 10 residues. Study outcomes and limitations: The CD4+ and CD8+ T cells in the blood had expanded clonally by week 6 at 0.1 to 3.0 mg/kg. Some of the lowest clonal expansion was seen in partial responders at 0.1-3.0 mg/kg.

This chain connects TRBV6-1 to TRBJ2-5; D perhaps matches TRBD2 (5 bases). The receptor comes from an adult with an advanced solid tumor such as melanoma, head and neck, liver or kidney cancer. Sequencing was performed on CD4+ or CD8+ T cells sorted from blood, taken in a trial of the OX40 agonist ivuxolimab. CDR3 protein: CASSGETQYF. DNA of the CDR3: TGTGCCAGCTCGGGGGAGACCCAGTACTTC.